The following is a TCR beta chain sequence with its context. The antigen remains undetermined. This sample was taken from a study of shared clonotypes between healthy human individuals. CDR3 length: 14 amino acids. The J segment lost 3 bases and the V segment lost 4 bases, leaving 6 bases of the junction unmatched. Germline assignment: CDR1 SGHRS and CDR2 YFSETQ. General study findings and limits: What naive subsets generally showed was a larger estimated richness than memory subsets showed. The sampled material consisted only of blood, and tissue repertoires are likely to differ.

Sequenced by immunoSEQ multiplex PCR; TCRdb stores in-frame clones only, minus some. The sample consists of over a million clones, approximately 96% of them appearing once. The TCR was taken from a man between 25 and 39 years old in good health. This chain links TRBV5-1 with TRBJ1-1; 7 bases map to TRBD1. The specimen sequenced was naive CD4+ T cells sorted from blood. Described subset: CD45RA+ positively selected. The CDR3 sequence is CASSLLDRDTEAFF. The CDR3 nucleotides are TGCGCCAGCAGCCTATTAGACAGGGACACTGAAGCTTTCTTT.